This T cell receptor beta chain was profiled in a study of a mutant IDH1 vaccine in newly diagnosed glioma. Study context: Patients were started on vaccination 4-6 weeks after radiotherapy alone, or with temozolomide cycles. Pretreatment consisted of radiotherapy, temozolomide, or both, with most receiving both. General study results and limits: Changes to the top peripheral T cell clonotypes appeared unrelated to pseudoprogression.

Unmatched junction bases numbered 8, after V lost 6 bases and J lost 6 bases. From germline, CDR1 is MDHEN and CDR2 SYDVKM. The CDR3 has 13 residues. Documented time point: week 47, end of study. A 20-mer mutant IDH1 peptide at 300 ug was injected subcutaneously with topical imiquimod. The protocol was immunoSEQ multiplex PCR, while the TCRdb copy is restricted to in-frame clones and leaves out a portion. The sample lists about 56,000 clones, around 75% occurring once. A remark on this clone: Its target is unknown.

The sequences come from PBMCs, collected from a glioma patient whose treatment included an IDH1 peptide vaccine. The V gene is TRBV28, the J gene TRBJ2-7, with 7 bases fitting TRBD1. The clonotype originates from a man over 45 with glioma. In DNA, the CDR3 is TGTGCCAGCAGCCCCCTCGACAGGGTCGAGCAGTACTTC. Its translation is CASSPLDRVEQYF.